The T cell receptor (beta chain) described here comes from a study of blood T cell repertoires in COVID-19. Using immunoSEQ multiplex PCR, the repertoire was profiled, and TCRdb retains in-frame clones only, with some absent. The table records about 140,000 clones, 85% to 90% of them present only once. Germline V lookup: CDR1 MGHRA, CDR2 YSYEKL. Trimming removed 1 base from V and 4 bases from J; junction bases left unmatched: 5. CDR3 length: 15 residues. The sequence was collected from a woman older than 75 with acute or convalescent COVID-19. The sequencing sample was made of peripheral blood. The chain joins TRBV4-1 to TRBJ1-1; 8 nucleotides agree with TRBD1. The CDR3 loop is CASSQVTGGSTEAFF. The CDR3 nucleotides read TGCGCCAGCAGCCAAGTCACAGGGGGGAGCACTGAAGCTTTCTTT.